This T cell receptor beta chain derives from a study of cytomegalovirus exposure and HLA in healthy donors. Looking at the study overall: HLA-typed donors were the source of 83 million or so unique TCRs held in an early data release. Most genotyped donors, roughly 83% of about 400, had Caucasian-associated genetic ancestry.

This CDR3 is built from 15 residues. Per germline, CDR1 SGHDT and CDR2 YYEEEE. PCR was performed using 60 Vbeta and 13 Jbeta primers. Generated by immunoSEQ multiplex PCR, the TCRdb table keeps only in-frame clones and is missing some. The table has 150,000 to 200,000 clones, 70% to 90% seen once. V is TRBV5-6 and J is TRBJ2-5; 9 bases match TRBD1. Judging by the DNA end, TRBJ2-7 fits better; the J call may be wrong. The sample taken for sequencing was PBMCs. The receptor was derived from a man younger than 35 in good health and CMV-seropositive. CDR3 amino acids: CASSNTGTGIHEQYF. In DNA form, the CDR3 reads TGTGCCAGCAGCAATACCGGGACAGGGATCCACGAGCAGTACTTC.